Following are 24 T cell receptor beta chains from one sample sequenced in a study of T cell changes during pregnancy in multiple sclerosis. Measured with immunoSEQ multiplex PCR; TCRdb has only the in-frame clones, and not every one. Of 50,000 to 70,000 clones in the sample, approximately 92% were seen once. This specimen was peripheral blood, taken in the second trimester of pregnancy. Receptors originate from a female donor with multiple sclerosis, enrolled in a pregnancy study.

V is TRBV5-6 and J is TRBJ1-1; 9 positions match TRBD1. There are 14 residues in the CDR3. Trimming cost V 0 bases and J 7 bases; bases outside gene matches: 4. Germline values: CDR1 SGHDT, CDR2 YYEEEE. The CDR3: CASSLGGQGYEAFF. In nucleotides, the CDR3 is TGTGCCAGCAGCTTGGGCGGACAGGGGTATGAAGCTTTCTTT. Full variable domain (outside the CDR3, taken from reference TRBV5-6 and TRBJ1-1): DAGVTQSPTHLIKTRGQQVTLRCSPKSGHDTVSWYQQALGQGPQFIFQYYEEEERQRGNFPDRFSGHQFPNYSSELNVNALLLGDSALYLCASSLGGQGYEAFFGQGTRLTVV.

This sequence joins TRBV6-5 and TRBJ1-4; possibly TRBD1 for D (6 bases). The V end lost 0 bases, the J end lost 8 bases, and 16 bases lay between the germline ends. The V gene's germline CDR1 is MNHEY and CDR2 SVGAGI. The CDR3 contains 16 residues. Written as DNA, the CDR3 is TGTGCCAGCAGTTACTCAATGTACAGGGCTGGAGAAAAACTGTTTTTT. Protein: CASSYSMYRAGEKLFF.

This chain joins TRBV5-5 and TRBJ1-2; TRBD1 matches 8 bases. V gave up 7 bases and J gave up 5 bases; unmatched junction bases: 7. Germline values: CDR1 SGHKS, CDR2 YYEKEE (reference sequence). The CDR3 is made up of 13 amino acids. The CDR3 DNA is TGTGCCAGCTCCATACAGGGGGAATATGGCTACACCTTC. Its protein product is CASSIQGEYGYTF.

This sequence joins TRBV28 and TRBJ1-1; no definite D call. Trimming cost V 5 bases and J 1 base, with 8 bases left between them. Germline V gives CDR1 MDHEN, CDR2 SYDVKM. This CDR3 is built from 13 residues. The CDR3 protein is CASSPLSNTEAFF. CDR3 nucleotide sequence: TGTGCCAGCAGTCCCCTTTCGAACACTGAAGCTTTCTTT.

This chain uses TRBV5-1 with TRBJ2-3; weak D call: TRBD2 (5 bases). Germline lookup yields CDR1 SGHRS and CDR2 YFSETQ. The CDR3 consists of 14 residues. V was shortened by 0 bases and J by 5 bases, with 10 bases between the two germline ends. In DNA, the CDR3 is TGCGCCAGCAGCTTGGTGAGCGGCGAAGATACGCAGTATTTT. The encoded protein is CASSLVSGEDTQYF. The variable domain in full, with the rest retrieved from reference TRBV5-1 and TRBJ2-3, is KAGVTQTPRYLIKTRGQQVTLSCSPISGHRSVSWYQQTPGQGLQFLFEYFSETQRNKGNFPGRFSGRQFSNSRSEMNVSTLELGDSALYLCASSLVSGEDTQYFGPGTRLTVL.

This clone has only one observation. The chain couples TRBV5-1 to TRBJ2-1, with 11 bases fitting TRBD2. This CDR3 region has 15 residues. With V trimmed by 4 bases and J by 4 bases, 4 bases remained unmatched. Germline V CDR1 and CDR2: SGHRS, YFSETQ. The CDR3 nucleotides read TGCGCCAGCAGCCGGGGGACTAGCGGTTACAATGAGCAGTTCTTC. Translating it yields CASSRGTSGYNEQFF.

The gene calls are TRBV5-1 and TRBJ2-3, with TRBD2 matching over 8 bases. The V gene's germline CDR1 is SGHRS and CDR2 YFSETQ. V lost 4 bases and J lost 0; bases outside the gene matches: 10. This CDR3 is 17 amino acids long. The CDR3: CASSTRLSSGSTDTQYF. Written as DNA, the CDR3 is TGCGCCAGCAGCACTCGACTCTCTAGCGGGAGCACAGATACGCAGTATTTT.

This sequence joins TRBV30 and TRBJ1-1; 8 bases are shared with TRBD1. The V gene end was trimmed by 1 base and the J gene end by 3 bases; junction bases not matched to a gene: 4. This CDR3 region has 14 residues. Germline V lookup: CDR1 GTSNPN, CDR2 SVGIG (reference sequence). The CDR3 reads CAWSGRQGYTEAFF. In DNA form, the CDR3 reads TGTGCCTGGAGTGGTAGACAGGGGTACACTGAAGCTTTCTTT.

The chain is built from TRBV7-9 and TRBJ2-7, with 8 bases identical to TRBD1. The ends lost 5 bases at V and 4 bases at J; junction bases unmatched: 10. The V gene's germline CDR1 is SEHNR and CDR2 FQNEAQ (reference sequence). The CDR3 totals 15 residues. The CDR3 coding sequence is TGTGCCAGCAGCCCGGACAGGGTAGTCGGGTACGAGCAGTACTTC. Translating it yields CASSPDRVVGYEQYF.

The CDR3 coding sequence is TGCGCCAGCAGCCAAGAGGCAGCAACTAATGAAAAACTGTTTTTT. This translates into CASSQEAATNEKLFF. The rearrangement uses TRBV4-1 and TRBJ1-4; D not certain. Deletions cut 0 bases from V and 0 bases from J, with 5 bases between. The CDR3 length is 15 residues. CDR1 is MGHRA, CDR2 YSYEKL, per germline.

The V and J genes are TRBV5-1 and TRBJ1-1; TRBD1 matches at 7 bases. From germline, CDR1 is SGHRS and CDR2 YFSETQ. The CDR3 spans 15 residues. Trimming took 0 bases from V and 1 from J; bases not matched to a gene: 3. Here the CDR3 reads CASSLDRQGNTEAFF. CDR3 in DNA: TGCGCCAGCAGCTTGGATCGACAGGGGAACACTGAAGCTTTCTTT.

This chain uses TRBV28 with TRBJ2-7, with a weak D call TRBD1 (6 bases). V was clipped by 5 bases and J by 2 bases, with 10 bases between them. Germline V gene lookup returns CDR1 MDHEN and CDR2 SYDVKM. This CDR3 is built from 13 residues. The CDR3 is CASSLTGTYEQYF. In DNA form, the CDR3 reads TGTGCCAGCAGTCTAACAGGGACCTACGAGCAGTACTTC.

The chain carries TRBV5-1 and TRBJ2-7, with D unresolved. Germline CDR1 and CDR2: SGHRS and YFSETQ. The CDR3 extends over 12 amino acids. V lost 0 bases, J lost 3 bases, and 4 bases lay in between. The CDR3, as DNA: TGCGCCAGCAGCTTGGGCGTCTACGAGCAGTACTTC. It is translated as CASSLGVYEQYF.

The CDR3 sequence is CASSWDFGSETQYF. The CDR3 nucleotides are TGTGCCAGCAGTTGGGACTTCGGTTCGGAGACCCAGTACTTC. The chain couples TRBV27 to TRBJ2-5, with a tentative D call TRBD2 (6 bases). Germline V gene lookup returns CDR1 MNHEY and CDR2 SMNVEV (reference sequence). The CDR3 length is 14 residues. Trimming pared 4 bases from V and 5 bases from J, leaving 14 bases between.

This clone came up once. This rearrangement joins TRBV2 to TRBJ2-1; 12 bases align to TRBD2. This CDR3 region has 18 residues. Per germline, CDR1 SNHLY and CDR2 FYNNEI. V lost 6 bases to trimming and J lost 1 base; unmatched junction nucleotides: 10. CDR3: CASRDPSGRAWSYNEQFF. The CDR3 coding sequence is TGTGCCAGCAGGGATCCTAGCGGGAGGGCCTGGTCCTACAATGAGCAGTTCTTC.

The rearrangement uses TRBV9 and TRBJ1-5; 7 bases match TRBD1. The CDR3 spans 14 residues. Per germline, CDR1 SGDLS and CDR2 YYNGEE. The V segment lost 3 bases and the J segment 3 bases; nucleotides outside the gene matches: 3. This CDR3 is CASSGQGYNQPQHF. The CDR3 coding sequence is TGTGCCAGCAGCGGACAGGGTTACAATCAGCCCCAGCATTTT.

This rearrangement joins TRBV5-6 to TRBJ1-2, with 7 nucleotides matching TRBD1. Germline assignment: CDR1 SGHDT and CDR2 YYEEEE. This CDR3 region has 14 residues. The V and J ends lost 0 bases and 7 bases, in that order; junction bases with no gene match: 6. The CDR3 region has the DNA TGTGCCAGCAGCTTGGGATCGACAGGGACTGGCTACACCTTC. Its translation: CASSLGSTGTGYTF.

The CDR3 DNA is TGTGCCAGCAGTCCTGGAGACAGGCCTTTATTTGGCAATCAGCCCCAGCATTTT. Protein product: CASSPGDRPLFGNQPQHF. The chain couples TRBV28 to TRBJ1-5; D perhaps matches TRBD1 (6 bases). The V gene lost 5 bases and the J gene lost 2 bases, with 22 bases spanning the gap. Looked up from germline, CDR1 is MDHEN and CDR2 is SYDVKM. The CDR3 spans 18 residues.

The V call is TRBV6-5, the J call TRBJ2-3; D remains ambiguous. CDR3 length: 14 residues. Trimming left V 6 bases short and J 0 bases short, with 10 bases between. Germline lookup yields CDR1 MNHEY and CDR2 SVGAGI. The CDR3: CASRAYPSTDTQYF. As DNA, the CDR3 is TGTGCCAGCAGAGCCTACCCCAGCACAGATACGCAGTATTTT.

The chain links TRBV19 to TRBJ2-1; possibly TRBD1 for D (6 bases). In germline, CDR1 is LNHDA, CDR2 SQIVND (reference sequence). The CDR3 is 14 residues long. Trimming took off 0 bases at V and 6 bases at J, with 9 bases between the two ends. CDR3 coding DNA: TGTGCCAGTAGTATAGAGGGGGCCCTCAATGAGCAGTTCTTC. Residues: CASSIEGALNEQFF.

J is TRBJ1-2 and V is TRBV10-3, with 10 bases fitting TRBD1. With V trimmed by 2 bases and J by 4 bases, 7 bases remained unmatched. The CDR3 sequence is 16 residues long. CDR1 and CDR2 from the germline V gene are ENHRY and SYGVKD. CDR3 residues: CAISEGTGVSGYGYTF. Written as DNA, the CDR3 is TGTGCCATCAGTGAGGGGACAGGGGTTTCCGGCTATGGCTACACCTTC.

This chain links TRBV19 with TRBJ1-2; TRBD1 agrees at 9 bases. CDR1 LNHDA and CDR2 SQIVND come from the germline V gene (reference sequence). The V segment lost 9 bases and the J segment 8 bases; nucleotides outside the gene matches: 10. The CDR3 is made up of 13 amino acids. The CDR3 DNA sequence: TGTGCCAGCGGGGCGGACAGGGGAACAGGCTACACCTTC. This sequence encodes CASGADRGTGYTF.

The V call is TRBV19, the J call TRBJ2-7; 9 bases are a match to TRBD1. Trimming removed 5 bases from V and 2 bases from J; junction bases left unmatched: 7. The CDR3 is made up of 15 amino acids. Germline lookup yields CDR1 LNHDA and CDR2 SQIVND (reference sequence). The CDR3 here is CASSSTGTGTYEQYF. In DNA, the CDR3 is TGTGCCAGTAGTTCAACCGGGACAGGGACCTACGAGCAGTACTTC.

J is TRBJ2-7 and V is TRBV9, with D maybe TRBD1 (6 bases). Germline loops: CDR1 SGDLS, CDR2 YYNGEE. The V end was cut by 4 bases, the J end by 3 bases, with 8 bases between. The CDR3 consists of 12 residues. CDR3 loop: CASSQGGYEQYF. The CDR3 nucleotides read TGTGCCAGCAGCCAAGGGGGCTACGAGCAGTACTTC.